Listed below are T cell receptor beta chains from one sample, sequenced in a study of PD-L1 blockade in urothelial cancer. The data were produced by immunoSEQ multiplex PCR, yet TCRdb's version contains in-frame clones alone and is incomplete. The table shows 58,000 or so clones, with 81% occurring only once. Sequenced here: PBMCs, sampled around atezolizumab (anti-PD-L1) treatment. The source of these receptors is a man between 70 and 80 years old with urothelial cancer. The CDR3 runs from the conserved cysteine through the conserved F or W. The D gene is left open where the match is weak. Clone size is given for some rows only: seen once, a few or many times, or a class if the clone is expanded.

length	size	J	D	V	CDR3	DNA
15	.	TRBJ1-5	.	TRBV19	CASSTRQGFNQPQHF	TGTGCCAGTAGTACCCGCCAGGGGTTCAATCAGCCCCAGCATTTT
16	.	TRBJ2-2	TRBD1	TRBV19	CASSLGQGHFTGELFF	TGTGCCAGTAGTCTGGGACAGGGCCACTTCACCGGGGAGCTGTTTTTT
14	.	TRBJ1-4	.	TRBV6-1	CASSEQVVNEKLFF	TGTGCCAGCAGTGAACAGGTCGTTAATGAAAAACTGTTTTTT
14	.	TRBJ2-7	TRBD2	TRBV10-3	CAISGTSGNYEQYF	TGTGCCATCAGCGGGACTAGCGGGAACTACGAGCAGTACTTC
12	.	TRBJ2-1	TRBD2	TRBV29-1	CSLRLAADEQFF	TGCAGCCTGCGACTAGCGGCCGATGAGCAGTTCTTC
13	.	TRBJ2-5	.	TRBV19	CASSRQVRETQYF	TGTGCCAGTAGTCGACAGGTCCGAGAGACCCAGTACTTC
11	.	TRBJ1-1	.	TRBV20-1	CSARRYNEAFF	TGCAGTGCTAGACGTTACAACGAAGCTTTCTTT
15	.	TRBJ2-6	.	TRBV6-5	CASRPTFSGANVLTF	TGTGCCAGCAGGCCTACCTTCTCTGGGGCCAACGTCCTGACTTTC
13	.	TRBJ2-1	.	TRBV2	CASRETPRNEQFF	TGTGCCAGCAGGGAGACCCCCCGGAATGAGCAGTTCTTC
15	.	TRBJ2-1	TRBD2	TRBV7-3	CASSLLAGGWNEQFF	TGTGCCAGCAGCTTACTAGCGGGAGGTTGGAATGAGCAGTTCTTC
11	once	TRBJ2-7	.	TRBV11-2	CASSSAYEQYF	TGTGCCAGCAGTTCCGCCTACGAGCAGTACTTC
16	few	TRBJ2-7	.	TRBV29-1	CSVTVGRGMTSYEQYF	TGCAGCGTTACGGTCGGCAGGGGCATGACCTCCTACGAGCAGTACTTC
12	few	TRBJ1-2	.	TRBV2	CASLTEKYGYTF	TGTGCCAGCCTGACAGAAAAGTATGGCTACACCTTC
15	.	TRBJ1-3	TRBD1	TRBV19	CASSTGTGAGNTIYF	TGTGCCAGTAGCACCGGGACAGGTGCTGGAAACACCATATATTTT
16	.	TRBJ2-7	TRBD2	TRBV15	CATSRALSGGTYEQYF	TGTGCCACCAGCAGGGCACTTAGCGGGGGGACCTACGAGCAGTACTTC
17	once	TRBJ1-2	TRBD1	TRBV19	CASSPSRDSRQNYGYTF	TGTGCCAGTAGTCCAAGCCGGGACAGCCGACAGAACTATGGCTACACCTTC
20	.	TRBJ2-3	TRBD2	TRBV7-3	CASSLTGGESLTSGKVTQYF	TGTGCCAGCAGCTTAACGGGCGGCGAGAGTTTAACTAGCGGGAAGGTTACGCAGTATTTT
18	.	TRBJ2-3	TRBD2	TRBV7-3	CASSRGPTSGTSTDTQYF	TGTGCCAGCAGCCGCGGCCCGACTAGCGGGACTAGCACAGATACGCAGTATTTT
15	.	TRBJ2-7	TRBD1	TRBV9	CASSVSGTGAGEQYF	TGTGCCAGCAGCGTTTCCGGGACAGGGGCAGGGGAGCAGTACTTC
13	.	TRBJ1-1	.	TRBV28	CASTYRRAWAAFF	TGTGCCAGCACCTACCGCAGGGCGTGGGCAGCTTTCTTT
13	.	TRBJ2-7	TRBD2	TRBV28	CATIGTSVYEQYF	TGTGCCACCATAGGGACTAGCGTCTACGAGCAGTACTTC
12	.	TRBJ2-5	.	TRBV2	CAIGGPGVTQYF	TGTGCCATCGGGGGGCCCGGTGTGACCCAGTACTTC
14	.	TRBJ2-7	TRBD2	TRBV18	CASSPGLDRYEQYF	TGTGCCAGCTCACCGGGACTAGACAGGTACGAGCAGTACTTC
15	.	TRBJ2-1	.	TRBV2	CASSETRTGSHEQFF	TGTGCCAGCAGTGAAACACGGACGGGGTCCCATGAGCAGTTCTTC
14	few	TRBJ1-1	.	TRBV11-2	CASSLAGLNTEAFF	TGTGCCAGCAGCTTAGCAGGGTTGAACACTGAAGCTTTCTTT
15	few	TRBJ2-3	.	TRBV19	CASSIDGQGFGTQYF	TGTGCCAGTAGTATAGATGGGCAGGGGTTTGGTACGCAGTATTTT
12	.	TRBJ2-7	.	TRBV5-5	CASSRPSDGQYF	TGTGCCAGCAGCAGGCCCAGCGACGGGCAGTACTTC
12	few	TRBJ1-1	.	TRBV5-1	CASRGGDTEAFF	TGCGCCAGCAGGGGAGGGGACACTGAAGCTTTCTTT
15	.	TRBJ1-2	.	TRBV4-2	CASSQDTEGNYGYTF	TGTGCCAGCAGCCAAGATACGGAGGGAAACTATGGCTACACCTTC
17	.	TRBJ2-1	TRBD2	TRBV11-2	CASSFSGRFSSYNEQFF	TGTGCCAGCAGCTTCAGCGGGAGGTTCAGCTCCTACAATGAGCAGTTCTTC
16	.	TRBJ2-4	.	TRBV2	CASSETAGWAKNIQYF	TGTGCCAGCAGTGAAACGGCAGGTTGGGCCAAAAACATTCAGTACTTC
17	.	TRBJ1-1	.	TRBV4-1	CAIYTGLDWRGNTEAFF	TGCGCTATATATACCGGCCTCGATTGGAGGGGGAACACTGAAGCTTTCTTT
16	.	TRBJ2-5	TRBD2	TRBV9	CASSSDRLAPEETQYF	TGTGCCAGCAGCTCAGATCGACTAGCGCCAGAAGAGACCCAGTACTTC
15	.	TRBJ2-3	.	TRBV5-1	CASSPSRHATDTQYF	TGCGCCAGCAGCCCCTCCAGGCATGCGACAGATACGCAGTATTTT
16	.	TRBJ2-7	TRBD2	TRBV5-4	CASSPPPSGRHYEQYF	TGTGCCAGCAGCCCCCCCCCGAGCGGGAGACACTACGAGCAGTACTTC
15	.	TRBJ2-7	TRBD2	TRBV5-1	CASSSGTSGIHEQYF	TGCGCCAGCAGCTCCGGGACTAGCGGGATCCACGAGCAGTACTTC
14	few	TRBJ1-3	.	TRBV27	CASSNRSSGDTIYF	TGTGCCAGCAGCAACAGGTCCTCGGGGGACACCATATATTTT
16	.	TRBJ2-6	TRBD1	TRBV11-2	CASSLRGGAGANVLTF	TGTGCCAGCAGCTTACGAGGGGGCGCTGGGGCCAACGTCCTGACTTTC
11	.	TRBJ2-2	.	TRBV29-1	CSAGETGELFF	TGCAGCGCCGGGGAGACCGGGGAGCTGTTTTTT
14	.	TRBJ2-7	TRBD2	TRBV11-2	CASSFPGGLYEQYF	TGTGCCAGCAGCTTTCCGGGAGGCCTCTACGAGCAGTACTTC
13	.	TRBJ1-3	.	TRBV2	CASSSEAGDTIYF	TGTGCCAGCAGTTCGGAGGCAGGGGACACCATATATTTT
15	.	TRBJ1-1	TRBD1	TRBV19	CASTMGQGADTEAFF	TGTGCCAGTACCATGGGACAGGGGGCAGACACTGAAGCTTTCTTT
15	.	TRBJ1-1	.	TRBV30	CAWSVLTGMNTEAFF	TGTGCCTGGAGTGTACTCACAGGGATGAACACTGAAGCTTTCTTT
17	.	TRBJ1-3	.	TRBV5-1	CASSSGRPTISGNTIYF	TGCGCCAGCAGCTCCGGGAGGCCCACGATATCTGGAAACACCATATATTTT
15	.	TRBJ2-3	.	TRBV9	CASSVAVISTDTQYF	TGTGCCAGCAGCGTAGCGGTTATTAGCACAGATACGCAGTATTTT
17	.	TRBJ1-1	.	TRBV5-4	CASSLVGGVGLNTEAFF	TGTGCCAGCAGCTTGGTAGGGGGTGTAGGATTGAACACTGAAGCTTTCTTT
13	.	TRBJ1-4	.	TRBV27	CASSFRSNEKLFF	TGTGCCAGCAGTTTCCGGAGTAATGAAAAACTGTTTTTT
16	.	TRBJ1-1	.	TRBV28	CASSSPFQGGNTEAFF	TGTGCCAGCAGTTCCCCTTTCCAGGGCGGGAACACTGAAGCTTTCTTT
15	.	TRBJ1-1	.	TRBV5-1	CASSLWGELGTEAFF	TGCGCCAGCAGCTTGTGGGGGGAGTTGGGAACTGAAGCTTTCTTT
14	.	TRBJ2-7	.	TRBV5-1	CASSLARQAYEQYF	TGCGCCAGCAGCTTGGCAAGACAGGCCTACGAGCAGTACTTC
11	few	TRBJ1-1	.	TRBV29-1	CSVVGQIEAFF	TGCAGCGTTGTGGGGCAGATTGAAGCTTTCTTT
14	.	TRBJ1-2	TRBD1	TRBV2	CASSIRTGGGGYTF	TGTGCCAGCAGTATTAGGACAGGCGGCGGTGGCTACACCTTC
14	.	TRBJ2-7	.	TRBV19	CASSRARDSYEQYF	TGTGCCAGTAGTAGGGCTCGAGACTCCTACGAGCAGTACTTC
13	.	TRBJ2-1	.	TRBV19	CASRARGVGEQFF	TGTGCCAGTAGGGCCCGAGGCGTCGGTGAGCAGTTCTTC